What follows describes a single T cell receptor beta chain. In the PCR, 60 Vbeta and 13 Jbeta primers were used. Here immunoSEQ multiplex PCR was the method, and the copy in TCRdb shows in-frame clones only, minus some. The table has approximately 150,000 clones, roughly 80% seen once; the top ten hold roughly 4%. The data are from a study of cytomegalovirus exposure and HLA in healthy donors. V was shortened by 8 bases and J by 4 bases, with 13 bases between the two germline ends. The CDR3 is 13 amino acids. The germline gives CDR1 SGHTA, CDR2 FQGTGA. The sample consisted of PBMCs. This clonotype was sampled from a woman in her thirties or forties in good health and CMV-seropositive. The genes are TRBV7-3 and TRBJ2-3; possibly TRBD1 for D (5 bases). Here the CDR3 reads CASGNLGADTQYF. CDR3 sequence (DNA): TGTGCCAGCGGGAATCTAGGGGCAGATACGCAGTATTTT.